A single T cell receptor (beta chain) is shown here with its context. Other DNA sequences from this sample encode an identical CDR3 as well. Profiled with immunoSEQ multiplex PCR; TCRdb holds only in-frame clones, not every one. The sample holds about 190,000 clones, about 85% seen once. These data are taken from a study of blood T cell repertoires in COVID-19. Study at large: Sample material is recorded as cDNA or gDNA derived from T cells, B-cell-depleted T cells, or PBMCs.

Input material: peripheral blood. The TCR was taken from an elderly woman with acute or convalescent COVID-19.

This CDR3 reads CASSIGGGAYEQYF. The CDR3 nucleotides are TGTGCCAGTAGTATCGGAGGTGGGGCCTACGAGCAGTACTTC. The chain employs TRBV19 and TRBJ2-7; TRBD2 might be the D (5 bases). Per the germline V gene, CDR1 is LNHDA and CDR2 is SQIVND (reference sequence). This CDR3 has 14 residues. Between the trimmed V and J ends, which lost 3 bases and 2 bases, there was a span of 11 bases.